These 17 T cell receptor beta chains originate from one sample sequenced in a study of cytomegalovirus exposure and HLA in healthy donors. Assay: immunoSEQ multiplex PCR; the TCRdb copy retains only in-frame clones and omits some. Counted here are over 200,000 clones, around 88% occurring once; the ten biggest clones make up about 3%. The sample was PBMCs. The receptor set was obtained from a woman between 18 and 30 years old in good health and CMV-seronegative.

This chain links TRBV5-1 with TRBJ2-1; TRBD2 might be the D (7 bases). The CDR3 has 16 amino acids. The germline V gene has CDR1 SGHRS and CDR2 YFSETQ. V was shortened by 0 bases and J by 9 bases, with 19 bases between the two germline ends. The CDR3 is CASSLEGGAGLGEQFF. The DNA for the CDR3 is TGCGCCAGCAGCTTGGAAGGGGGGGCAGGTCTGGGTGAGCAGTTCTTC.

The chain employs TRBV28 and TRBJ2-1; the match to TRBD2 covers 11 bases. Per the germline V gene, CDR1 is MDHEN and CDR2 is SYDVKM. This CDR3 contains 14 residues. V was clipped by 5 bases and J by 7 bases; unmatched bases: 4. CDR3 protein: CASSRLAGGNEQFF. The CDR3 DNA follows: TGTGCCAGCAGTAGATTAGCGGGAGGGAATGAGCAGTTCTTC.

CDR3 amino acids: CASSLALDSNEQFF. CDR3 coding DNA: TGTGCCAGCAGCTTAGCGCTAGATTCCAATGAGCAGTTCTTC. The genes are TRBV7-2 and TRBJ2-1; D not resolved. The CDR3 covers 14 residues. The V gene lost 0 bases and the J gene lost 6 bases, with 9 bases spanning the gap. The V gene's germline CDR1 is SGHTA and CDR2 FQGNSA. The entire variable domain, with the rest obtained from reference TRBV7-2 and TRBJ2-1, is as follows: GAGVSQSPSNKVTEKGKDVELRCDPISGHTALYWYRQSLGQGLEFLIYFQGNSAPDKSGLPSDRFSAERTGGSVSTLTIQRTQQEDSAVYLCASSLALDSNEQFFGPGTRLTVL.

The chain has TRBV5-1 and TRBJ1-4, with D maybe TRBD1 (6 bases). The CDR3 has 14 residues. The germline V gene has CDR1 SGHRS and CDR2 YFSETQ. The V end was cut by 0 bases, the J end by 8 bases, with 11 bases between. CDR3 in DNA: TGCGCCAGCAGCTTGGACCCACAGGGCGAAAAACTGTTTTTT. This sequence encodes CASSLDPQGEKLFF.

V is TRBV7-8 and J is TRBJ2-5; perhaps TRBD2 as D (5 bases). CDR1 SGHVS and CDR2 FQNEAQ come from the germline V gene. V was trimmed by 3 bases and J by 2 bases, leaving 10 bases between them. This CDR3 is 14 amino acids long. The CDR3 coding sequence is TGTGCCAGCAGCTTCACCCGGGGACAAGAGACCCAGTACTTC. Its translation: CASSFTRGQETQYF.

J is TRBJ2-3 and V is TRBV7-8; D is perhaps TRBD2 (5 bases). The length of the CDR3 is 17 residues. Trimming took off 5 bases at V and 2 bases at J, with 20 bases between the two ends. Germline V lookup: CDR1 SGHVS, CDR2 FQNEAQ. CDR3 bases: TGTGCCAGCAGCCTGATACCTGAAGCGGTAATCACAGATACGCAGTATTTT. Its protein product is CASSLIPEAVITDTQYF.

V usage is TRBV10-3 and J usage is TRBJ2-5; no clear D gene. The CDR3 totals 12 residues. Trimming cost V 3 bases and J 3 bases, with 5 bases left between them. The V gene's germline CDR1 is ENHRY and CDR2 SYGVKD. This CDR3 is CAISDREETQYF. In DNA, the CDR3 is TGTGCCATCAGTGATCGGGAAGAGACCCAGTACTTC.

CDR3 DNA: TGTGCCAGCAGTTTGAGGCAGGGGGCAGGCAATCAGCCCCAGCATTTT. Its protein is CASSLRQGAGNQPQHF. The chain has TRBV28 and TRBJ1-5, with TRBD1 identical over 8 bases. With V trimmed by 3 bases and J by 2 bases, 6 bases remained unmatched. The germline CDR1 and CDR2 sequences are MDHEN and SYDVKM. The CDR3 spans 16 residues.

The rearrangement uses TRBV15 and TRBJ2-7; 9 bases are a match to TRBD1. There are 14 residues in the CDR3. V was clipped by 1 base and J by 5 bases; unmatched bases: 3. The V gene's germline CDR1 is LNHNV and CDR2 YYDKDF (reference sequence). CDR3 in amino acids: CATSRAGTGNEQYF. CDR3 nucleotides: TGTGCCACCAGCAGAGCGGGGACAGGGAACGAGCAGTACTTC.

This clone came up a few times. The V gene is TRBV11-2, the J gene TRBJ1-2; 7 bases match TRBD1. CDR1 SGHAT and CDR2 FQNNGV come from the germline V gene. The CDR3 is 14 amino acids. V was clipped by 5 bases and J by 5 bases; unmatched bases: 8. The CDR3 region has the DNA TGTGCCAGCAGCACCATCGGGACAGATTATGGCTACACCTTC. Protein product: CASSTIGTDYGYTF.

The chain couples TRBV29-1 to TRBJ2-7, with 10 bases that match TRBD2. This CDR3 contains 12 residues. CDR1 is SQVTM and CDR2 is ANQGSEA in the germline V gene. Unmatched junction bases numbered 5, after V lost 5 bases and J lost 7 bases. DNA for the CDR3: TGCAGCGTTTTAAGCGGGAGGGGTGAGCAGTACTTC. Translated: CSVLSGRGEQYF.

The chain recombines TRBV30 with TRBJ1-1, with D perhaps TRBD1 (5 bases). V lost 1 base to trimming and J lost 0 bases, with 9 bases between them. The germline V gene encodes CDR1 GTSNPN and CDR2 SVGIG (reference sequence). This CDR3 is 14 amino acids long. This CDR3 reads CAWSDDRLNTEAFF. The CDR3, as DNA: TGTGCCTGGAGTGACGACAGATTGAACACTGAAGCTTTCTTT.

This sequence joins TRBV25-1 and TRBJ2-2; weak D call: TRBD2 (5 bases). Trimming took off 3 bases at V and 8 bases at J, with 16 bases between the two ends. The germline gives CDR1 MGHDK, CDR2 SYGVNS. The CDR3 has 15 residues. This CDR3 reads CASSDPGLKSGELFF. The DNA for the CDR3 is TGTGCCAGCAGTGACCCGGGATTGAAGTCTGGGGAGCTGTTTTTT.

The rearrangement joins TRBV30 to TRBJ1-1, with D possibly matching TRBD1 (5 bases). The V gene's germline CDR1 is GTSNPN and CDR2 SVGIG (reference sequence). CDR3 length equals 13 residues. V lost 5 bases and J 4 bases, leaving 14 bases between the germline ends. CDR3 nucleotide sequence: TGTGCCTGGTCGAGTGGGGGAGGCACTGAAGCTTTCTTT. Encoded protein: CAWSSGGGTEAFF.

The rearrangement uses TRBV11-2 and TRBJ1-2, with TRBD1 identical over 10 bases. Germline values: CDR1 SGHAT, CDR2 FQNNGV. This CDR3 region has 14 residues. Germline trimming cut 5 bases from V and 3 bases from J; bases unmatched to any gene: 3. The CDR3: CASSRDRGDYGYTF. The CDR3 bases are TGTGCCAGCAGCCGGGACAGGGGCGACTATGGCTACACCTTC.

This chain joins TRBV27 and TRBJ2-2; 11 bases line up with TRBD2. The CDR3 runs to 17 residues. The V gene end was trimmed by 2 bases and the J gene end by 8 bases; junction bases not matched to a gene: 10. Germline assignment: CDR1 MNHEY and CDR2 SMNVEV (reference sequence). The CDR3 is CASSLRLAGGLGGELFF. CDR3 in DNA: TGTGCCAGCAGTTTACGGCTAGCGGGAGGTCTCGGGGGGGAGCTGTTTTTT.

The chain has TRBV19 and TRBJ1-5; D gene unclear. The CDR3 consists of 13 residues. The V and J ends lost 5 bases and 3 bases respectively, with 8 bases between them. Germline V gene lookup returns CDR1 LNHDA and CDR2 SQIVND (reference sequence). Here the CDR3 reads CASSEGVNQPQHF. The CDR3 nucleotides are TGTGCCAGTAGTGAGGGAGTCAATCAGCCCCAGCATTTT.